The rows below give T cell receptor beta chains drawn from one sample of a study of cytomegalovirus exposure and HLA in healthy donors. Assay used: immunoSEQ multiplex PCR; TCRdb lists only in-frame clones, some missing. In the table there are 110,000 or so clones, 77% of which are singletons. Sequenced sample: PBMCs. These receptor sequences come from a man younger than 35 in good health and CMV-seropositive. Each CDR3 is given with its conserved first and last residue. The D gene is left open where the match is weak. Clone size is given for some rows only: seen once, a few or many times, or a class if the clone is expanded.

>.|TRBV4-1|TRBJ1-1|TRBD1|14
CASSQEGDRGAMGF
TGCGCCAGCAGCCAAGAAGGGGACAGGGGTGCTATGGGGTTC
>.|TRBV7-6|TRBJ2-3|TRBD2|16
CASSGGTITNTDTQYF
TGTGCCAGCAGCGGTGGGACTATTACAAACACAGATACGCAGTATTTT
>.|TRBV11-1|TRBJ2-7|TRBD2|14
CASSLSGSSYEQYF
TGTGCCAGCAGCCTTAGCGGGAGCTCCTACGAGCAGTACTTC
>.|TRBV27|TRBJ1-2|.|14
CASSLSGAPHGYTF
TGTGCCAGCAGTTTAAGTGGAGCCCCTCATGGCTACACCTTC
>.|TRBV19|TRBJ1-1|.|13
CASSIKRNTEAFF
TGTGCCAGTAGTATAAAGAGGAACACTGAAGCTTTCTTT
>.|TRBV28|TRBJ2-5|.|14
CASSLTGSRETQYF
TGTGCCAGCAGTTTAACGGGGTCGCGGGAGACCCAGTACTTC
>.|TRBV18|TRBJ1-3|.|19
CASSPGGSRGRRSGNTIYF
TGTGCCAGCTCACCAGGGGGGTCGCGAGGACGCCGCTCTGGAAACACCATATATTTT
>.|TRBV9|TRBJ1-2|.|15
CASSVEVGGNYGYTF
TGTGCCAGCAGCGTAGAGGTCGGGGGTAACTATGGCTACACCTTC
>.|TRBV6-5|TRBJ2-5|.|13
CASTLNREETQYF
TGTGCCAGCACCCTTAACAGGGAAGAGACCCAGTACTTC
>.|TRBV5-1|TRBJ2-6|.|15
CASSLGTSGANGLTF
TGCGCCAGCAGCCTCGGGACATCTGGGGCCAACGGCCTGACTTTC
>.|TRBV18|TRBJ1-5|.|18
CASSPLGLNVYSNQPQHF
TGTGCCAGCTCACCTTTAGGACTGAACGTCTATAGCAATCAGCCCCAGCATTTT
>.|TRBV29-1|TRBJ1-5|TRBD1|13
CSVSTGGQQPQHF
TGCAGCGTCTCTACAGGGGGCCAACAGCCCCAGCATTTT
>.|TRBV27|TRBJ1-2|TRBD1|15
CASSLLPQGGYGYTF
TGTGCCAGCAGTTTACTCCCACAGGGGGGCTATGGCTACACCTTC
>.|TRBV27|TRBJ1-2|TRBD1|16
CASSDGDRRVRSGYTF
TGTGCCAGCAGTGATGGGGACAGAAGGGTCCGAAGTGGCTACACCTTC
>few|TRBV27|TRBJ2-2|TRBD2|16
CASRGLAGGPTGELFF
TGTGCCAGCAGGGGACTAGCGGGAGGGCCGACCGGGGAGCTGTTTTTT
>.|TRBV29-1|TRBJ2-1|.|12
CSVETVVTKQFF
TGCAGCGTTGAAACCGTAGTAACGAAACAGTTCTTC
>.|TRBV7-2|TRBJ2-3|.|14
CASSLVFGADTQYF
TGTGCCAGCAGCTTAGTTTTCGGGGCAGATACGCAGTATTTT
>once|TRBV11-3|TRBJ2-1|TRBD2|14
CASSLSGRGNEQFF
TGTGCCAGCAGCTTAAGCGGGAGGGGGAATGAGCAGTTCTTC
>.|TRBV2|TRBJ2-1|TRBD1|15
CATRLGDRVVNEQFF
TGTGCCACCCGCCTTGGGGACAGAGTGGTCAATGAGCAGTTCTTC
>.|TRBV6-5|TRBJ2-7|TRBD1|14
CASSPTGGSYEQYF
TGTGCCAGCAGCCCGACAGGGGGGAGCTACGAGCAGTACTTC
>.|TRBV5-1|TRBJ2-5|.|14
CASSLGTAQETQYF
TGCGCCAGCAGCTTGGGGACTGCCCAAGAGACCCAGTACTTC
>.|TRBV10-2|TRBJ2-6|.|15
CASTRGLSGANVLTF
TGCGCCAGCACCAGAGGACTTTCTGGGGCCAACGTCCTGACTTTC
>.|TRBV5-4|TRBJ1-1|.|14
CASSPVRGTTEAFF
TGTGCCAGCAGCCCCGTCCGGGGTACCACTGAAGCTTTCTTT
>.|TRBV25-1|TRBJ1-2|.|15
CASSDSDKPNYGYTF
TGTGCCAGCAGTGATAGTGACAAACCTAACTATGGCTACACCTTC
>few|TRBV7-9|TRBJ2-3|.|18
CASSFPPEGGDSTDTQYF
TGTGCCAGCAGCTTTCCTCCCGAGGGCGGGGATAGCACAGATACGCAGTATTTT
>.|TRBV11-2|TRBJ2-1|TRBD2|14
CASSLGPSGNEQFF
TGTGCCAGCAGCTTAGGCCCTAGCGGGAATGAGCAGTTCTTC
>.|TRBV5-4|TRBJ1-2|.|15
CASSSLQGINYGYTF
TGTGCCAGCAGCTCCCTACAGGGAATAAACTATGGCTACACCTTC
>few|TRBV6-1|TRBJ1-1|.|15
CASTARRQSYTEAFF
TGTGCCAGCACTGCGAGGAGACAGAGTTACACTGAAGCTTTCTTT
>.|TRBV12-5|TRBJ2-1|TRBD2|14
CASGGTSADNEQFF
TGTGCTAGTGGCGGGACTAGCGCAGACAATGAGCAGTTCTTC
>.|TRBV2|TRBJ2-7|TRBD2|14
CATQRAGVVDEQYF
TGTGCCACACAAAGAGCGGGAGTAGTCGACGAGCAGTACTTC
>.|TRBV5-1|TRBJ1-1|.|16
CASSPSRASMNTEAFF
TGCGCCAGCAGCCCCTCCAGGGCTTCCATGAACACTGAAGCTTTCTTT
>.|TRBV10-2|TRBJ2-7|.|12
CASSDSSYEQYF
TGCGCCAGCAGTGACAGCTCCTACGAGCAGTACTTC
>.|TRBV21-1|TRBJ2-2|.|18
CASSNLRAGGPNTGELFF
TGTGCCAGCAGCAACCTCAGAGCGGGAGGGCCCAACACCGGGGAGCTGTTTTTT
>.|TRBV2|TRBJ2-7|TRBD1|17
CASKGTAHKLDIYEQYF
TGTGCCAGCAAAGGGACAGCGCACAAGCTAGATATCTACGAGCAGTACTTC
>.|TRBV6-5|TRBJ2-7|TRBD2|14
CASSIAGAAYEQYF
TGTGCCAGCAGTATAGCGGGGGCAGCCTACGAGCAGTACTTC
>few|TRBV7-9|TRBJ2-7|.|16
CASSRYLSQGPFEQYF
TGTGCCAGCAGCCGTTATCTTTCCCAGGGGCCTTTTGAGCAGTACTTC
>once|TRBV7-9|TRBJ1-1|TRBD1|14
CASSTGTGNTEAFF
TGTGCCAGCAGCACCGGGACAGGGAACACTGAAGCTTTCTTT
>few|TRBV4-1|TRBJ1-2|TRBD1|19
CASSPPTAGQGPVRYGYTF
TGCGCCAGCAGCCCCCCCACGGCGGGACAGGGGCCCGTTAGGTATGGCTACACCTTC
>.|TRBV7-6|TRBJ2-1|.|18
CASSPRGRDVSSYNEQFF
TGTGCCAGCAGCCCTAGGGGCAGGGATGTTAGCTCCTACAATGAGCAGTTCTTC
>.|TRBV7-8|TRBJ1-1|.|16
CASNSPEGGGNTEAFF
TGTGCCAGCAACTCCCCCGAAGGCGGGGGGAACACTGAAGCTTTCTTT
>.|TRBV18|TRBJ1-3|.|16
CASSLNPDISGNTIYF
TGTGCCAGCTCCCTAAACCCGGACATCTCTGGAAACACCATATATTTT
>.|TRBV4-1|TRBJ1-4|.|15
CASGVEGATNEKLFF
TGCGCCAGCGGGGTCGAGGGTGCAACTAATGAAAAACTGTTTTTT
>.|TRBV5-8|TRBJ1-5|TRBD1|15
CASSTGTGANQPQHF
TGTGCCAGCAGCACCGGGACAGGGGCCAATCAGCCCCAGCATTTT
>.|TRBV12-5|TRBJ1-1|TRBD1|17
CASGFLLGQGGNTEAFF
TGTGCTAGTGGTTTCCTCTTGGGACAGGGAGGGAACACTGAAGCTTTCTTT
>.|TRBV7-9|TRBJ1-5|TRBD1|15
CASSPGQSTFEPQHF
TGTGCCAGCAGCCCGGGACAGAGTACCTTTGAGCCCCAGCATTTT